Below, 26 T cell receptor beta chains from the same sample are listed, as sequenced in a study of blood T cell repertoires in COVID-19. Data came from immunoSEQ multiplex PCR; TCRdb stores just in-frame clones and leaves some out. The sample lists some 65,000 clones, approximately 93% seen once, with approximately 2.9% in the top ten. Sample: peripheral blood. The receptors stem from a man between 65 and 85 years old with active COVID-19.

The J gene is TRBJ2-3, the V gene TRBV14, with a weak D call TRBD2 (7 bases). This CDR3 spans 15 amino acids. The V end lost 1 base, the J end lost 5 bases, and 13 bases lay between the germline ends. Germline-derived CDR1 and CDR2 are SGHDN and FVKESK. The CDR3 spells CASSQAGGVVDTQYF. In nucleotides, the CDR3 is TGTGCCAGCAGCCAAGCGGGGGGCGTCGTAGATACGCAGTATTTT.

V usage is TRBV10-3 and J usage is TRBJ1-1; D is possibly TRBD1 (6 bases). V was cut by 4 bases and J by 7 bases, with 19 bases left in between. The CDR3 consists of 15 residues. Germline CDR1 and CDR2: ENHRY and SYGVKD. The CDR3 DNA follows: TGTGCCATCAGTGTGGGGGCAGTCAAGTGGGATGAAGCTTTCTTT. Translation gives CAISVGAVKWDEAFF.

This sequence joins TRBV10-3 and TRBJ2-7; 8 nucleotides line up with TRBD2. The V and J ends lost 10 bases and 2 bases, in that order; junction bases with no gene match: 16. This CDR3 has 16 amino acids. CDR1 is ENHRY, CDR2 SYGVKD, per germline. This CDR3 reads CARPLLQTGGAYEQYV. The CDR3 nucleotides read TGTGCCAGGCCCTTGCTCCAGACGGGGGGGGCCTACGAGCAGTACGTC.

The genes are TRBV2 and TRBJ2-3, with 9 nucleotides matching TRBD2. Germline V gene lookup returns CDR1 SNHLY and CDR2 FYNNEI. With V trimmed by 5 bases and J by 5 bases, 8 bases remained unmatched. The CDR3 consists of 15 residues. CDR3 sequence (DNA): TGTGCCAGCAGTATCAGCGGGGGGCGTCAAGATACGCAGTATTTT. As protein: CASSISGGRQDTQYF.

The chain employs TRBV28 and TRBJ2-1; the D gene is possibly TRBD1 (6 bases). Germline V gene data show CDR1 as MDHEN and CDR2 as SYDVKM. This CDR3 region has 14 residues. V was clipped by 6 bases and J by 10 bases, with 19 bases between them. The CDR3 nucleotides are TGTGCCAGCAGCAGGCTATCTCATAGGGGGGAGCAGTTCTTC. Its protein product is CASSRLSHRGEQFF.

The chain is built from TRBV4-3 and TRBJ2-1; 7 nucleotides agree with TRBD1. Germline-derived CDR1 and CDR2 are LGHNA and YSLEER. CDR3 length: 18 amino acids. V was pared by 0 bases and J by 0 bases, with 8 bases of the junction left unmatched. Here the CDR3 reads CASSQDTRQGVSYNEQFF. DNA for the CDR3: TGCGCCAGCAGCCAAGATACGAGACAGGGTGTCTCCTACAATGAGCAGTTCTTC.

The chain recombines TRBV4-1 with TRBJ1-3, with 12 positions matching TRBD1. The length of the CDR3 is 16 residues. Per germline, CDR1 MGHRA and CDR2 YSYEKL. V was pared by 0 bases and J by 6 bases, with 3 bases of the junction left unmatched. In nucleotides, the CDR3 is TGCGCCAGCAGCCAAGACCGGGACAGGGGGCAAAACACCATATATTTT. Residues: CASSQDRDRGQNTIYF.

This sequence joins TRBV19 and TRBJ1-4; 7 nucleotides agree with TRBD1. The germline V gene encodes CDR1 LNHDA and CDR2 SQIVND (reference sequence). Trimming at V came to 5 bases and at J to 10 bases, leaving 13 bases not matched to a gene. The CDR3 length is 15 residues. For the CDR3, the DNA is TGTGCCAGTAGTCCGGAGGGGGCATTGGTGGGAAAACTGTTTTTT. This encodes CASSPEGALVGKLFF.

This chain joins TRBV6-4 and TRBJ1-6; D ambiguous. Trimming left V 4 bases short and J 4 bases short, with 5 bases between. Germline loops: CDR1 MRHNA, CDR2 SNTAGT. The CDR3 has 13 amino acids. CDR3 DNA: TGTGCCAGCAGTGCGACTTATAATTCACCCCTCCACTTT. This gives the protein CASSATYNSPLHF.

This chain joins TRBV2 and TRBJ1-2, with D tentatively TRBD1 (6 bases). The germline V gene encodes CDR1 SNHLY and CDR2 FYNNEI. The CDR3 is 13 residues long. V lost 7 bases, J lost 7 bases, and 16 bases lay in between. The CDR3 DNA sequence: TGTGCCAGCACCCAACAGGGTGCAGGTGGCTACACCTTC. It is translated as CASTQQGAGGYTF.

J is TRBJ1-2 and V is TRBV6-6; D remains unclear. With 0 bases removed from V and 8 bases from J, the gap between germline ends came to 13 bases. The CDR3 contains 14 residues. CDR1 MNHNY and CDR2 SVGAGI come from the germline V gene (reference sequence). In DNA, the CDR3 is TGTGCCAGCAGTTACTCGAACCTGGCAGTAGGCTACACCTTC. It is translated as CASSYSNLAVGYTF.

This clone was picked up a small number of times. The V and J genes are TRBV6-2 or TRBV6-3 and TRBJ2-7, with 7 nucleotides matching TRBD2. CDR1 is MNHEY and CDR2 is SVGEGT in the germline V gene. J gave up 2 bases and V 5 bases, and 12 bases lay outside the gene matches. The CDR3 consists of 16 residues. CDR3 region: CASSRTGSGVTYEQYF. The CDR3 DNA follows: TGTGCCAGCAGTAGGACGGGGAGCGGGGTGACCTACGAGCAGTACTTC.

This sequence joins TRBV2 and TRBJ2-7; no definite D call. Germline assignment: CDR1 SNHLY and CDR2 FYNNEI. V lost 3 bases to trimming and J lost 6 bases, with 12 bases between them. The CDR3 is 13 amino acids. The CDR3 coding sequence is TGTGCCAGCAGTGAGCGCAGGTTGGGCGAGCAGTACGTC. Protein: CASSERRLGEQYV.

This clone was found a few times. The V and J genes are TRBV7-9 and TRBJ1-5; D is possibly TRBD1 (6 bases). CDR3 length equals 13 residues. The germline CDR1 and CDR2 sequences are SEHNR and FQNEAQ (reference sequence). The V end was cut by 9 bases, the J end by 11 bases, with 20 bases between. The CDR3 nucleotides are TGTGCCAGTCAGCTTACAGGGCAATCAGCCCAGCATTTT. The encoded protein is CASQLTGQSAQHF.

This chain uses TRBV5-1 with TRBJ2-5; 9 bases are shared with TRBD1. Looked up from germline, CDR1 is SGHRS and CDR2 is YFSETQ. The junction had 8 bases not matched to a gene; V was cut back by 3 bases and J by 2 bases. This CDR3 has 16 amino acids. In nucleotides, the CDR3 is TGCGCCAGCAGCTCCGAGACAGGGGGAAGGCAAGAGACCCAGTACTTC. This sequence encodes CASSSETGGRQETQYF.

The gene calls are TRBV19 and TRBJ1-3, with D unresolved. V shed 6 bases and J shed 0 bases, with 15 bases lying between them. The CDR3 consists of 16 residues. Per germline, CDR1 LNHDA and CDR2 SQIVND (reference sequence). Here the CDR3 reads CASSPSGGSSGNTIYF. The CDR3 DNA follows: TGTGCCAGTAGCCCTAGTGGCGGGAGCTCTGGAAACACCATATATTTT.

V and J are TRBV25-1 and TRBJ2-6, with a tentative D call TRBD2 (5 bases). The CDR3 is made up of 18 amino acids. V was pared by 4 bases and J by 4 bases, with 20 bases between. CDR1 is MGHDK, CDR2 SYGVNS, per germline. CDR3 loop: CASSAQPWRLDGANVLTF. CDR3 in DNA: TGTGCCAGCAGTGCCCAACCATGGAGGCTTGACGGGGCCAACGTCCTGACTTTC.

V and J are TRBV5-1 and TRBJ2-1; D gene uncertain. V gave up 0 bases and J gave up 0 bases, with 7 bases separating them. Germline V CDR1 and CDR2: SGHRS, YFSETQ. The CDR3 sequence is 15 residues long. The CDR3 nucleotides are TGCGCCAGCAGCTTGGGGTCGAGCTCCTACAATGAGCAGTTCTTC. This encodes CASSLGSSSYNEQFF.

The gene calls are TRBV4-2 and TRBJ2-3; 7 bases are shared with TRBD2. Germline assignment: CDR1 LGHNA and CDR2 YNFKEQ. Trimming cost V 1 base and J 8 bases; bases outside gene matches: 3. This CDR3 has 13 residues. CDR3 sequence reads: CASSQGDYGTQYF. The CDR3 DNA reads TGTGCCAGCAGCCAAGGGGACTATGGTACGCAGTATTTT.

The chain has TRBV6-2 or TRBV6-3 and TRBJ1-1; D is ambiguous. Germline V lookup: CDR1 MNHEY, CDR2 SVGEGT. The CDR3 has 11 amino acids. The V and J ends lost 2 bases and 6 bases respectively, with 4 bases between them. CDR3 in DNA: TGTGCCAGCAGTTACATCGCTGAAGCTTTCTTT. Amino acids: CASSYIAEAFF.

The chain links TRBV3-1 (or the pseudogene TRBV3-2) to TRBJ2-6; no definite D call. The germline V gene encodes CDR1 LGHDT and CDR2 YNNKEL (reference sequence). This CDR3 has 15 amino acids. Deletions cut 4 bases from V and 0 bases from J, with 7 bases between. CDR3 DNA: TGTGCCAGCAGCCCCCCTTCCTCTGGGGCCAACGTCCTGACTTTC. It is translated as CASSPPSSGANVLTF.

The chain employs TRBV6-1 and TRBJ1-1, with 8 bases identical to TRBD1. J was trimmed by 4 bases and V by 3 bases; bases with no gene match: 7. From germline, CDR1 is MNHNS and CDR2 SASEGT. CDR3 length: 15 residues. CDR3 loop: CASSDQTGGFTEAFF. CDR3 coding DNA: TGTGCCAGCAGTGATCAAACAGGGGGATTCACTGAAGCTTTCTTT.

This chain uses TRBV7-2 with TRBJ1-1; TRBD1 matches 8 bases. V lost 5 bases, J lost 6 bases, and 8 bases stayed unmatched. In germline, CDR1 is SGHTA, CDR2 FQGNSA. The CDR3 is 14 amino acids. The CDR3 DNA sequence: TGTGCCAGCAGCAAACGGACAGGGAATGCTGAAGCTTTCTTT. As protein: CASSKRTGNAEAFF.

The V and J genes are TRBV6-1 and TRBJ2-3; D perhaps matches TRBD2 (6 bases). V lost 0 bases and J 4 bases, leaving 14 bases between the germline ends. Germline V gene lookup returns CDR1 MNHNS and CDR2 SASEGT. The CDR3 has 16 residues. The CDR3, as DNA: TGTGCCAGCAGTGAAGCGCTTGGGGGGATCTCAGATACGCAGTATTTT. It yields the protein CASSEALGGISDTQYF.

This rearrangement joins TRBV28 to TRBJ1-2; 9 nucleotides match TRBD1. In germline, CDR1 is MDHEN, CDR2 SYDVKM. Trimming at V came to 6 bases and at J to 1 base, leaving 6 bases not matched to a gene. The CDR3 length is 15 residues. The CDR3 loop is CASRTTTGGNYGYTF. The CDR3 nucleotides are TGTGCCAGCAGAACTACGACAGGGGGTAACTATGGCTACACCTTC.

V is TRBV5-1 and J is TRBJ1-1; the match to TRBD1 covers 9 bases. The CDR3 loop spans 14 amino acids. Germline V lookup: CDR1 SGHRS, CDR2 YFSETQ. J was trimmed by 7 bases and V by 4 bases; bases with no gene match: 8. In DNA form, the CDR3 reads TGCGCCAGCAGCCCGGACAGGGGAATTGGTGAAGCTTTCTTT. Translation gives CASSPDRGIGEAFF.